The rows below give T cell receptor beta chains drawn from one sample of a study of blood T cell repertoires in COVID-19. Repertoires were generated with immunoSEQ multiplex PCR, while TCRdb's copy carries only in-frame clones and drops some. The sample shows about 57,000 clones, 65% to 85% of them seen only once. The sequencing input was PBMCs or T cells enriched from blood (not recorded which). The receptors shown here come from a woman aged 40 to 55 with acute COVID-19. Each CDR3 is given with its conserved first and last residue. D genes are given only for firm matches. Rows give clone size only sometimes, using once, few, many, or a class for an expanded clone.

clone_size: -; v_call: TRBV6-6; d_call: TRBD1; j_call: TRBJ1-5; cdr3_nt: TGTGCCAGCAGTGCATCTACAGGGGGCCCCGGTCAGCCCCAGCATTTT; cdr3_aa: CASSASTGGPGQPQHF
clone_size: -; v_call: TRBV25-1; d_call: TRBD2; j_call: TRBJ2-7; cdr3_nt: TGTGCCAGCAGTAGCGGGGGGCGCGGATGGCAGTACTTC; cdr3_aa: CASSSGGRGWQYF
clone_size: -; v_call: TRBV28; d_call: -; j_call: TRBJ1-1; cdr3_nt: TGTGCCACCAGCCAGGTTGTCGTGAGCGGGGACACTGAAGCTTTCTTT; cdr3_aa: CATSQVVVSGDTEAFF
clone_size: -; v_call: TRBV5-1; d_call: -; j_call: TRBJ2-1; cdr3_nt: TGCGCCAGCAGCTTGACCACAGGAGCCTCCTACAATGAGCAGTTCTTC; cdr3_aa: CASSLTTGASYNEQFF
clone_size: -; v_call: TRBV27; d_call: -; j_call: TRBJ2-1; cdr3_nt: TGTGCCAGCGGGTGGGGCGTCTACAATGAGCAGTTCTTC; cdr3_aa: CASGWGVYNEQFF
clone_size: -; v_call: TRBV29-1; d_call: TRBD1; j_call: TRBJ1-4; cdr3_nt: TGCAGCGTTGAAGGGGACAGGAATGAAAAACTGTTTTTT; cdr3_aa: CSVEGDRNEKLFF
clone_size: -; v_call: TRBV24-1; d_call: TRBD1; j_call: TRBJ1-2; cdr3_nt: TGTGCCACCAGTGATGGGGGACAGTCCTATGGCTACACCTTC; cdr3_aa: CATSDGGQSYGYTF
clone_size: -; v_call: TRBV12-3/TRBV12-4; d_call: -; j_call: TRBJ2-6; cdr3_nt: TGTGCCACAGGGGCTGGGGCCAACGTCCTGACTTTC; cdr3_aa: CATGAGANVLTF
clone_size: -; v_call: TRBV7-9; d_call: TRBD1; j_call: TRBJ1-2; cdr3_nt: TGTGCCAGCAGCCCAGGGGGGACACTGTATGGCTACACCTTC; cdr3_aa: CASSPGGTLYGYTF
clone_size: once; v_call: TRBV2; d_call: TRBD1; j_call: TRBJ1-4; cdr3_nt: TGTGCCAGCAGCGTACAGGGGAAAGAAAAACTGTTTTTT; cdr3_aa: CASSVQGKEKLFF
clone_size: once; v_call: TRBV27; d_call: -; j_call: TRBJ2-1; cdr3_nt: TGTGCCACACAGGATAGGGGTTCCTACAATGAGCAGTTCTTC; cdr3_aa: CATQDRGSYNEQFF
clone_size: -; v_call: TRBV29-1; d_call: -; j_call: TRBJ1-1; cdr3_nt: TGCAGCGTTTCACAGGGTCCGGACACTGAAGCTTTCTTT; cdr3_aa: CSVSQGPDTEAFF
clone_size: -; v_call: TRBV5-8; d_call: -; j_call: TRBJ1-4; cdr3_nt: TGTGCCAGCAGCAGAGGGCATGCAACTAATGAAAAACTGTTTTTT; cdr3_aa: CASSRGHATNEKLFF
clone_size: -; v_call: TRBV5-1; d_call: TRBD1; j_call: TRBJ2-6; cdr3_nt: TGCGCCAGCAGCTTGGCCCGAGGACAGGGGGCCTCTGGGGCCAACGTCCTGACTTTC; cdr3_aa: CASSLARGQGASGANVLTF
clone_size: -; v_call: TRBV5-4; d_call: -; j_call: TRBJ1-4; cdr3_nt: TGTGCCAGCAGCTTGGGGGGGGCTAATGAAAAACTGTTTTTT; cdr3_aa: CASSLGGANEKLFF
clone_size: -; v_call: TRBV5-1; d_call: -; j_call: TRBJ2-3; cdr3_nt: TGCGCCAGCAGCTTGGCGAGGACAGTGGATACGCAGTATTTT; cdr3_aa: CASSLARTVDTQYF
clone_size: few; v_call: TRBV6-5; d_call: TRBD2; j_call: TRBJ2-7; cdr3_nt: TGTGCCAGCAGAACCGGGACTAGCTCCTACGAGCAGTACTTC; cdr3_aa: CASRTGTSSYEQYF
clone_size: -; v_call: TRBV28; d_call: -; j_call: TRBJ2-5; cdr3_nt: TGTGCCAGCAGTTTTGATGGGACTCCTAGGGGGACCCAGTACTTC; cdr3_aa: CASSFDGTPRGTQYF
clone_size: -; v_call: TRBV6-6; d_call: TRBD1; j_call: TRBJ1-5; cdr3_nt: TGTGCCAGCGGGGGACAGGGATACAATCAGCCCCAGCATTTT; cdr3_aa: CASGGQGYNQPQHF
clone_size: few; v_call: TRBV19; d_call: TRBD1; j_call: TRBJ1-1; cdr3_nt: TGTGCCAGTAGTAACGGACAGGGTTGGGGCACTGAAGCTTTCTTT; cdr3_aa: CASSNGQGWGTEAFF
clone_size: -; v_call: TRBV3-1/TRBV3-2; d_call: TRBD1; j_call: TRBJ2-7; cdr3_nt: TGTGCCAGCAGCCAAACTCCAGGGGGATTACTCGGTGGGATACCTTCCTACGAGCAGTACTTC; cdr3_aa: CASSQTPGGLLGGIPSYEQYF
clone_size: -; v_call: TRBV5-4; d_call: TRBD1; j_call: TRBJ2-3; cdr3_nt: TGTGCCAGCAGCCCGGACAGGGGCACAGATACGCAGTATTTT; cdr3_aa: CASSPDRGTDTQYF
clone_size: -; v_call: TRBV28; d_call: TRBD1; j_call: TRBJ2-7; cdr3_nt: TGTGCCAGCCAGAGCTCACAGGGGGCCTCCTACGAGCAGTACTTC; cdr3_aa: CASQSSQGASYEQYF
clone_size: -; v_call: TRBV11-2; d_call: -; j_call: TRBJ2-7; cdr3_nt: TGTGCCAGCAGCTTCCAACTAGGAAACTACGAGCAGTACTTC; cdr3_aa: CASSFQLGNYEQYF
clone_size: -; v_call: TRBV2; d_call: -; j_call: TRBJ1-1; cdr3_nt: TGTGCCAGCAATTACCAAATAGACAGGACTAACACTGAAGCTTTCTTT; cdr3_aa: CASNYQIDRTNTEAFF
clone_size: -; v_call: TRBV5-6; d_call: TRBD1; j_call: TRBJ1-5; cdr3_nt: TGTGCCAGCAGCCTACGAGGGACAGGGGATCAGCCCCAGCATTTT; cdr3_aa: CASSLRGTGDQPQHF
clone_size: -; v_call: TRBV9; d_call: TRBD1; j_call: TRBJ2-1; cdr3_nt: TGTGCCAGCAGCGTAGGGGTGGGACAGGGCCGAAATGAGCAGTTCTTC; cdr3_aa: CASSVGVGQGRNEQFF
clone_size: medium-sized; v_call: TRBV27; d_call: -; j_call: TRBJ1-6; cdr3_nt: TGTGCCAGCAGTTTAGTTCCCTCCGGTGGTTCACCCCTCCACTTT; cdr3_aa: CASSLVPSGGSPLHF